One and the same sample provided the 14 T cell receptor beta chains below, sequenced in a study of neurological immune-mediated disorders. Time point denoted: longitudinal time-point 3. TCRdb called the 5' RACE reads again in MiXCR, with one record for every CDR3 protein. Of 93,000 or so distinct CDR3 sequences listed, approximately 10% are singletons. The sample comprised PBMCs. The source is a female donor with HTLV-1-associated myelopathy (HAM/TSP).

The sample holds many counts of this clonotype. CDR3 sequence (DNA): TGCGCCAGCAGCTTGGGACTAGCGGGGGCCTTTAGCTACGAGCAGTACTTC. This encodes CASSLGLAGAFSYEQYF. The chain is built from TRBV5-1 and TRBJ2-7; 12 bases are shared with TRBD2. The V gene's germline CDR1 is SGHRS and CDR2 YFSETQ. The CDR3 runs 17 residues. Unmatched junction bases numbered 7, after V lost 0 bases and J lost 3 bases.

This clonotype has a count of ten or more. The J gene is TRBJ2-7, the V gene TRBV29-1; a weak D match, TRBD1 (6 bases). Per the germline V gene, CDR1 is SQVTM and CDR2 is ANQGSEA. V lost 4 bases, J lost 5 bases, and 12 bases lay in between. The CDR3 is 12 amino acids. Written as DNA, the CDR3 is TGCAGCGTTGGACAGGATCTGCACGAGCAGTACTTC. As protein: CSVGQDLHEQYF.

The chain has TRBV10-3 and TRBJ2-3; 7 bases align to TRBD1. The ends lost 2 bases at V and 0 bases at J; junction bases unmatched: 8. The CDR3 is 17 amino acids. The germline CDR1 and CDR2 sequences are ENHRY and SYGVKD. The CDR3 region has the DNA TGTGCCATCAGTGAGCGAGGACAGGAGACTAGCACAGATACGCAGTATTTT. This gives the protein CAISERGQETSTDTQYF.

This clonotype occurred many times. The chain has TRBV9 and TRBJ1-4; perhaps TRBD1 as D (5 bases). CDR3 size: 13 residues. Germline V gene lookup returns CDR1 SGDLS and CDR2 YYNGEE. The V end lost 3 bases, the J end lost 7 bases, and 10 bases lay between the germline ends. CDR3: CASSAGLIEKLFF. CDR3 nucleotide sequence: TGTGCCAGCAGCGCGGGACTCATTGAAAAACTGTTTTTT.

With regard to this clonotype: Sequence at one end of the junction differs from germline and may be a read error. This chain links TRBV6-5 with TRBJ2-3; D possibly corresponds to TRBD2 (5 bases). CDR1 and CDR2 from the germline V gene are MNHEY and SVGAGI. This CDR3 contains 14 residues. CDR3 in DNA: TGTGCCAGCAGTCACTCGGCTAGCACAGATACTCAGTATTTT. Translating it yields CASSHSASTDTQYF.

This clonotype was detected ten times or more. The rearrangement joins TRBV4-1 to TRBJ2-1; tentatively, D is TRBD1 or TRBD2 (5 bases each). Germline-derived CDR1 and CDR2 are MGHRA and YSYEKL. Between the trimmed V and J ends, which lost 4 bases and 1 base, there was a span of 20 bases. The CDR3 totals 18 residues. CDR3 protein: CASSPGPGSGESYNEQFF. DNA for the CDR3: TGCGCCAGCAGCCCGGGGCCGGGCTCCGGGGAGTCCTACAATGAGCAGTTCTTC.

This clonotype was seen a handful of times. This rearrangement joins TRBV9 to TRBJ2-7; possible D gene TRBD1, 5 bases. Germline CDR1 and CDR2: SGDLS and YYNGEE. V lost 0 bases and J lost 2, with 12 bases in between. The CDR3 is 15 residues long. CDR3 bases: TGTGCCAGCAGCGTAGGAGGTGACAGTACCTACGAGCAGTACTTC. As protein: CASSVGGDSTYEQYF.

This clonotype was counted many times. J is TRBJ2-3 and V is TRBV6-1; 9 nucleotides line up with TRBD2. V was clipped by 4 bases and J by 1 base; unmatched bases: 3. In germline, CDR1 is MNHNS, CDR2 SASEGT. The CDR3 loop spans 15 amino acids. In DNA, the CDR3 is TGTGCCAGCAGTGCTAAGCGGGGGGGCACAGATACGCAGTATTTT. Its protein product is CASSAKRGGTDTQYF.

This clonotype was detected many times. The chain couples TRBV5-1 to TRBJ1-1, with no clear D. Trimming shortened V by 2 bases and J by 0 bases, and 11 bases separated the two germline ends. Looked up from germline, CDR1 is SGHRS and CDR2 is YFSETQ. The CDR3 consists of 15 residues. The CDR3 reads CASSLTDSLNTEAFF. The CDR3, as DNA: TGCGCCAGCAGCTTAACAGATAGCTTGAACACTGAAGCTTTCTTT. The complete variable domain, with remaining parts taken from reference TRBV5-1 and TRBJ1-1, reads KAGVTQTPRYLIKTRGQQVTLSCSPISGHRSVSWYQQTPGQGLQFLFEYFSETQRNKGNFPGRFSGRQFSNSRSEMNVSTLELGDSALYLCASSLTDSLNTEAFFGQGTRLTVV.

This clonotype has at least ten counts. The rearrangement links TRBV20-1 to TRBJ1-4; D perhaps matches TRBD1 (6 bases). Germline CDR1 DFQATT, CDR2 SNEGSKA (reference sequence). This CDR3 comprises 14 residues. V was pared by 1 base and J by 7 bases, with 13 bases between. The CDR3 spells CSARAPGAVEKLFF. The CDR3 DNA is TGCAGTGCTAGAGCCCCGGGGGCAGTTGAAAAACTGTTTTTT.

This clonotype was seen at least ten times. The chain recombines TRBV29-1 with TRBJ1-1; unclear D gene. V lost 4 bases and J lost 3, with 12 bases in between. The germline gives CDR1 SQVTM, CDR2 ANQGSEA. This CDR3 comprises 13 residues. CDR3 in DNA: TGCAGCGTTGTAGGTAGGGCGGACACTGAAGCTTTCTTT. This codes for CSVVGRADTEAFF.

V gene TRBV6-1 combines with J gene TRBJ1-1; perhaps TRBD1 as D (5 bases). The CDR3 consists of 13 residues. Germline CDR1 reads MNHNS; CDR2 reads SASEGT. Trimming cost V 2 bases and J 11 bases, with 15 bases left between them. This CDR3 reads CASSENSKEGAFF. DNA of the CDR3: TGTGCCAGCAGTGAAAATTCCAAAGAGGGGGCTTTCTTT.

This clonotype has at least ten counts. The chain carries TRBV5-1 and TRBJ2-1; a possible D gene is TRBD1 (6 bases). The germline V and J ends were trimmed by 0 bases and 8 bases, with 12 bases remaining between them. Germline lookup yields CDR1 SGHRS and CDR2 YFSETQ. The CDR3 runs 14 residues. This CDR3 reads CASSLGTVAHEQFF. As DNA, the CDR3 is TGCGCCAGCAGCTTGGGGACAGTGGCACATGAGCAGTTCTTC.

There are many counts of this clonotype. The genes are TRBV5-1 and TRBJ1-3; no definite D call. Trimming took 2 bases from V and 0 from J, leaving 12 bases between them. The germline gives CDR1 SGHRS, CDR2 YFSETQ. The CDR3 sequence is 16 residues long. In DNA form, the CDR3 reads TGCGCCAGCAGCTTCGGACTGACGAGCTCTGGAAACACCATATATTTT. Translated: CASSFGLTSSGNTIYF.